The subject of this entry is one T cell receptor beta chain. Antigen: not known. This table comes from immunoSEQ multiplex PCR, and its TCRdb copy is limited to in-frame clones, with some not included. The sample lists 75,000 to 100,000 clones, approximately 85% occurring once. The data belong to a study of radiotherapy plus CTLA-4 blockade in lung cancer. The CDR3 consists of 15 residues. Germline values: CDR1 SGHTA, CDR2 FQGNSA. Trimming stripped 4 bases from V and 7 bases from J, with 16 bases between. General observations from the study: Some TCR clones had been derived from tumors. These clones expanded in peripheral blood after radiotherapy plus ipilimumab.

Participants had chemo-refractory metastatic non-small-cell lung cancer and were treated with focal radiation plus ipilimumab CTLA-4 blockade. The chain has TRBV7-2 and TRBJ2-2, with D possibly matching TRBD2 (6 bases). This TCR was recovered from a human donor with non-small cell lung cancer who had a partial response to radiotherapy plus ipilimumab. Sequenced here: peripheral blood, sampled from a patient treated with radiotherapy plus ipilimumab. The CDR3 DNA reads TGTGCCAGCAGCTGGCGGGACCCCTCGGACGGGGAGCTGTTTTTT. Translation gives CASSWRDPSDGELFF.